Listed here are 25 T cell receptor beta chains from one sample, sequenced in a study of T cell responses to AZD1222 COVID-19 vaccine. Profiled with immunoSEQ multiplex PCR; TCRdb holds only in-frame clones, not every one. The sample contains over 110,000 clones, 85% to 95% of which appear only once. The sequenced sample was peripheral blood, obtained on day 0 of AZD1222 vaccination. These TCRs come from an adult in good health.

Ten or more counts support this clone. The CDR3 DNA sequence: TGTGCCAGCAGCCCGCGTGGACGGGGGAAGTTGTATGGCTACACCTTC. Encoded protein: CASSPRGRGKLYGYTF. V is TRBV13 and J is TRBJ1-2; tentatively, D is TRBD1 (5 bases). The V end was cut by 5 bases, the J end by 5 bases, with 21 bases between. This CDR3 is 16 amino acids long. Germline CDR1 reads PRHDT; CDR2 reads FYEKMQ (reference sequence).

The chain couples TRBV19 to TRBJ2-1; possible D gene TRBD1, 5 bases. The germline V gene has CDR1 LNHDA and CDR2 SQIVND (reference sequence). This CDR3 contains 12 residues. Trimming pared 6 bases from V and 7 bases from J, leaving 10 bases between. The CDR3 sequence is CASSLPGNEQFF. For the CDR3, the DNA is TGTGCCAGTAGCCTACCAGGGAATGAGCAGTTCTTC.

This clone was detected once. The chain carries TRBV11-3 and TRBJ2-1, with D maybe TRBD2 (6 bases). Germline lookup yields CDR1 SGHNT and CDR2 YENEEA. This CDR3 spans 15 amino acids. Between the trimmed V and J ends, which lost 1 base and 7 bases, there was a span of 14 bases. The CDR3 is CASSLGRGGYNEQFF. The CDR3 region has the DNA TGTGCCAGCAGCTTAGGGCGGGGAGGATATAATGAGCAGTTCTTC.

The chain combines TRBV7-9 with TRBJ2-1; tentatively, D is TRBD1 or TRBD2 (5 bases each). Germline V gives CDR1 SEHNR, CDR2 FQNEAQ (reference sequence). V shed 2 bases and J shed 7 bases, with 9 bases lying between them. The CDR3 contains 13 residues. The CDR3 is CASSLLGENEQFF. CDR3 sequence (DNA): TGTGCCAGCAGCTTATTAGGGGAGAATGAGCAGTTCTTC. Drawing the rest from reference TRBV7-9 and TRBJ2-1, the complete variable domain is DTGVSQNPRHKITKRGQNVTFRCDPISEHNRLYWYRQTLGQGPEFLTYFQNEAQLEKSRLLSDRFSAERPKGSFSTLEIQRTEQGDSAMYLCASSLLGENEQFFGPGTRLTVL.

The chain recombines TRBV20-1 with TRBJ2-2; no reliable D call. The CDR3 has 10 residues. The germline V gene encodes CDR1 DFQATT and CDR2 SNEGSKA (reference sequence). Trimming left V 3 bases short and J 6 bases short, with 2 bases between. The CDR3 region has the DNA TGCAGTGCTAGTGCCGGGGAGCTGTTTTTT. Its protein product is CSASAGELFF.

A single count supports this clone. The chain links TRBV6-1 to TRBJ2-1, with unresolved D. Trimming removed 2 bases from V and 8 bases from J, with 4 bases in between. This CDR3 has 11 amino acids. The V gene's germline CDR1 is MNHNS and CDR2 SASEGT. DNA of the CDR3: TGTGCCAGCAGTGAAAGGGATGAGCAGTTCTTC. Protein: CASSERDEQFF.

The chain has TRBV6-5 and TRBJ2-3; 7 nucleotides line up with TRBD1. The CDR3 totals 14 residues. Germline CDR1 is MNHEY and CDR2 is SVGAGI. J was trimmed by 3 bases and V by 6 bases; bases with no gene match: 6. In nucleotides, the CDR3 is TGTGCCAGCAGGAAACAGGGGTGGACAGATACGCAGTATTTT. It encodes CASRKQGWTDTQYF.

This chain connects TRBV18 to TRBJ2-7; weak D call: TRBD1 (5 bases). Trimming shortened V by 4 bases and J by 4 bases, and 11 bases separated the two germline ends. There are 13 residues in the CDR3. Germline-derived CDR1 and CDR2 are KGHSH and LQKENI. The CDR3 here is CASSRTGVYEQYF. The CDR3 nucleotides read TGTGCCAGCTCACGAACAGGTGTATACGAGCAGTACTTC.

The chain combines TRBV29-1 with TRBJ2-7; TRBD1 matches 8 bases. This CDR3 has 12 amino acids. Losses at the gene ends were 6 bases for V and 2 bases for J; bases not matched to a gene: 3. Germline V gene sequence: CDR1 SQVTM, CDR2 ANQGSEA. The CDR3 loop reads CSVLRGPYEQYF. The DNA of the CDR3 is TGCAGCGTACTCAGGGGGCCCTACGAGCAGTACTTC.

The chain recombines TRBV7-2 with TRBJ2-5; 8 positions agree with TRBD2. Germline lookup yields CDR1 SGHTA and CDR2 FQGNSA. V lost 1 base, J lost 2 bases, and 6 bases stayed unmatched. This CDR3 is 16 amino acids long. CDR3 sequence (DNA): TGTGCCAGCAGCTTAGTCGCTAGCGGGTTACAAGAGACCCAGTACTTC. As protein: CASSLVASGLQETQYF. Filled out from reference TRBV7-2 and TRBJ2-5, the complete variable domain reads GAGVSQSPSNKVTEKGKDVELRCDPISGHTALYWYRQSLGQGLEFLIYFQGNSAPDKSGLPSDRFSAERTGGSVSTLTIQRTQQEDSAVYLCASSLVASGLQETQYFGPGTRLLVL.

The CDR3 DNA reads as TGTGCCAGTAGCACCCGGAGGGGCGGCACTAACTATGGCTACACCTTC. It is translated as CASSTRRGGTNYGYTF. The chain couples TRBV19 to TRBJ1-2; D is possibly TRBD1 (5 bases). The germline V and J ends were trimmed by 6 bases and 0 bases, with 17 bases remaining between them. The CDR3 sequence is 16 residues long. Germline-derived CDR1 and CDR2 are LNHDA and SQIVND (reference sequence).

V gene TRBV7-2 combines with J gene TRBJ1-3; D not certain. Germline loops: CDR1 SGHTA, CDR2 FQGNSA. V gave up 0 bases and J gave up 4 bases, with 7 bases separating them. CDR3 length equals 14 residues. The chain's CDR3 is CASSLALSGNTIYF. CDR3 nucleotide sequence: TGTGCCAGCAGCTTAGCGCTATCCGGAAACACCATATATTTT.

The chain combines TRBV19 with TRBJ2-7, with unresolved D. Germline V lookup: CDR1 LNHDA, CDR2 SQIVND (reference sequence). CDR3 size: 12 residues. Trimming shortened V by 1 base and J by 5 bases, and 6 bases separated the two germline ends. CDR3 in amino acids: CASSIVGHEQYF. The CDR3 region has the DNA TGTGCCAGTAGTATAGTAGGGCACGAGCAGTACTTC. The whole variable domain, remainder taken from reference TRBV19 and TRBJ2-7, is DGGITQSPKYLFRKEGQNVTLSCEQNLNHDAMYWYRQDPGQGLRLIYYSQIVNDFQKGDIAEGYSVSREKKESFPLTVTSAQKNPTAFYLCASSIVGHEQYFGPGTRLTVT.

V gene TRBV7-9 combines with J gene TRBJ2-7; the match to TRBD2 covers 7 bases. Germline V gene lookup returns CDR1 SEHNR and CDR2 FQNEAQ (reference sequence). The CDR3 is made up of 13 amino acids. With 5 bases clipped from V and 7 bases from J, the junction kept 8 bases outside the gene matches. The CDR3 here is CASSPTSEWEQYF. Here the CDR3 DNA reads TGTGCCAGCAGCCCCACTAGCGAATGGGAGCAGTACTTC.

The CDR3 spells CASNPEPSNTEAFF. CDR3 DNA sequence: TGTGCCAGCAATCCCGAGCCTTCTAACACTGAAGCTTTCTTT. J is TRBJ1-1 and V is TRBV6-6; D not certain. CDR1 is MNHNY, CDR2 SVGAGI, per germline (reference sequence). This CDR3 is 14 amino acids long. V was cut by 7 bases and J by 2 bases, with 14 bases left in between.

The V call is TRBV6-5, the J call TRBJ2-7; perhaps TRBD1 as D (6 bases). The length of the CDR3 is 14 residues. The V gene's germline CDR1 is MNHEY and CDR2 SVGAGI. Trimming took off 6 bases at V and 5 bases at J, with 17 bases between the two ends. The CDR3 bases are TGTGCCAGCAGGGGACACCTAGCTTCCCACGAGCAGTACTTC. Translated: CASRGHLASHEQYF.

The chain couples TRBV6-2 or TRBV6-3 to TRBJ1-5, with 9 positions matching TRBD1. The CDR3 extends over 14 amino acids. Germline CDR1 and CDR2: MNHEY and SVGEGT. V gave up 4 bases and J gave up 5 bases; unmatched junction bases: 3. This chain's CDR3 is CASSLQGAHQPQHF. CDR3 nucleotide sequence: TGTGCCAGCAGTTTACAGGGGGCGCATCAGCCCCAGCATTTT.

The chain couples TRBV7-2 to TRBJ1-5; D is perhaps TRBD1 (6 bases). The CDR3 loop spans 15 amino acids. Germline assignment: CDR1 SGHTA and CDR2 FQGNSA. V dropped 4 bases and J dropped 3 bases, with 13 bases sitting between them. The CDR3 reads CASSSGGQYNQPQHF. The CDR3 region has the DNA TGTGCCAGCAGCTCAGGAGGACAGTACAATCAGCCCCAGCATTTT.

The chain combines TRBV7-9 with TRBJ2-7; TRBD2 matches 10 bases. J gave up 4 bases and V 5 bases, and 11 bases lay outside the gene matches. The CDR3 runs to 16 residues. Germline V gene sequence: CDR1 SEHNR, CDR2 FQNEAQ (reference sequence). For the CDR3, the DNA is TGTGCCAGCAGCCAAACGACGAGCGGGAGGGGATACGAGCAGTACTTC. Translated, it gives CASSQTTSGRGYEQYF.

J is TRBJ2-5 and V is TRBV10-3, with TRBD2 identical over 8 bases. After removal of 4 bases from V and 3 bases from J, the junction contained 7 bases not matched to a gene. CDR1 and CDR2 (germline): ENHRY, SYGVKD. This CDR3 contains 15 residues. The chain's CDR3 is CAISGASGRKETQYF. The CDR3 coding sequence is TGTGCCATCAGTGGGGCTAGCGGGCGAAAAGAGACCCAGTACTTC.

Concerning this clone itself: The same CDR3 also results from other DNA sequences found in this sample. The V and J genes are TRBV14 and TRBJ2-5, with D hard to call. With 1 base removed from V and 4 bases from J, the gap between germline ends came to 4 bases. Germline lookup yields CDR1 SGHDN and CDR2 FVKESK. The CDR3 has 12 amino acids. CDR3 protein: CASSQVGETQYF. DNA for the CDR3: TGTGCCAGCAGCCAAGTTGGAGAGACCCAGTACTTC.

The chain couples TRBV11-2 to TRBJ2-1; D remains unclear. Germline V gene data show CDR1 as SGHAT and CDR2 as FQNNGV. The CDR3 extends over 15 amino acids. V lost 2 bases, J lost 0 bases, and 8 bases lay in between. The CDR3: CASSLKGASYNEQFF. In DNA form, the CDR3 reads TGTGCCAGCAGCTTAAAGGGCGCCTCCTACAATGAGCAGTTCTTC.

The chain has TRBV18 and TRBJ1-5; D gene uncertain. Trimming removed 4 bases from V and 6 bases from J, with 13 bases in between. The CDR3 covers 14 residues. Germline-derived CDR1 and CDR2 are KGHSH and LQKENI. CDR3 residues: CASSLGNAGQPQHF. CDR3 in DNA: TGTGCCAGCTCACTGGGAAACGCGGGTCAGCCCCAGCATTTT.

This chain links TRBV29-1 with TRBJ1-2; TRBD1 is a possible D gene (5 bases). Per the germline V gene, CDR1 is SQVTM and CDR2 is ANQGSEA. V lost 5 bases, J lost 7 bases, and 14 bases lay in between. This CDR3 comprises 12 residues. The chain's CDR3 is CSVRPSGAGYTF. CDR3 DNA: TGCAGCGTTCGCCCGAGCGGGGCTGGCTACACCTTC.

V and J are TRBV11-2 and TRBJ1-2; no firm D call. The CDR3 contains 15 residues. The V end was cut by 5 bases, the J end by 8 bases, with 21 bases between. Germline assignment: CDR1 SGHAT and CDR2 FQNNGV. CDR3 protein: CASSPPVQTKTGYTF. CDR3 nucleotide sequence: TGTGCCAGCAGCCCCCCGGTTCAAACTAAAACCGGCTACACCTTC. The complete variable domain, with remaining parts taken from reference TRBV11-2 and TRBJ1-2, reads EAGVAQSPRYKIIEKRQSVAFWCNPISGHATLYWYQQILGQGPKLLIQFQNNGVVDDSQLPKDRFSAERLKGVDSTLKIQPAKLEDSAVYLCASSPPVQTKTGYTFGSGTRLTVV.